The T cell receptor (beta chain) described here comes from a study of human T cells and chemical hapten exposure. Broader study findings: PT1 expanded TCR counts and patch test score were linked, and their correlation was positive. Healthy people's immune response may differ from that of the donors, who had alopecia. The formation of large CDR3 similarity clusters by expanded TCRs significantly exceeded that of controls.

Documented time point: patch test 2, 6 weeks after DPC sensitization. Treatment described: therapeutic diphenylcyclopropenone sensitization with weekly scalp DPC. The drawing of blood occurred before each patch test was applied. Germline CDR1 SQVTM, CDR2 ANQGSEA. Trimming pared 1 base from V and 1 base from J, leaving 11 bases between. The CDR3 has 15 residues. A note on this clonotype: Its matching antigen is unknown.

TCRdb reprocessed the RACE reads via MiXCR and lists one record per CDR3 protein. The sample yields 95,000 or so distinct CDR3 sequences, over 9.5% seen once. The chain recombines TRBV29-1 with TRBJ2-4; D is unresolved. Sequencing used whole blood, obtained in connection with sensitization to the hapten diphenylcyclopropenone (DPC). The clonotype comes from a woman aged 40-49 years with alopecia areata. Some clones in this sample may be carry-over from other donors' samples. CDR3 nucleotide sequence: TGCAGCGTTGAAGCCAGCGAAGCGGCCAAAAACATTCAGTACTTC. Its protein product is CSVEASEAAKNIQYF.